The present entry profiles one T cell receptor (beta chain) with its context. This sample is drawn from a study of T cells in Graves' hyperthyroidism and ophthalmopathy. The CDR3 runs to 13 residues. V was pared by 3 bases and J by 11 bases, with 16 bases between. RNA transcripts yielded amplified TCR beta CDR3 regions. With the HTBI primer set, the TCR CDR3 went through a first round of RT-PCR. TCRdb reprocessed the multiplex PCR reads with MiXCR, giving one entry per CDR3 protein. The sample contains roughly 500,000 distinct CDR3 sequences, approximately 25% of which appear only once. The specimen sequenced was blood. The J gene is TRBJ1-1, the V gene TRBV12-3 or TRBV12-4; TRBD1 might be the D (5 bases). The sequence derives from a woman aged 30 to 39 with Graves' ophthalmopathy. In DNA, the CDR3 is TGTGCCAGCAGTTTCGATGGCCGCAGGGTCGCTTTCTTT. Translated: CASSFDGRRVAFF.